This entry lists 27 T cell receptor beta chains sequenced from one sample in a study of blood T cell repertoires in COVID-19. Data came from immunoSEQ multiplex PCR; TCRdb stores just in-frame clones and leaves some out. The profile covers about 410,000 clones, with about nine tenths appearing a single time and approximately 1.4% taken by the ten largest. Input material: peripheral blood. The receptors shown here come from a woman in her twenties or thirties with active or convalescent COVID-19.

This sequence joins TRBV29-1 and TRBJ2-5; 10 bases line up with TRBD1. The ends lost 5 bases at V and 4 bases at J; junction bases unmatched: 13. Germline V gene lookup returns CDR1 SQVTM and CDR2 ANQGSEA. The CDR3 length is 16 residues. The DNA of the CDR3 is TGCAGCGTTTCACCTCTTGGGACAGGGGTAGGAGAGACCCAGTACTTC. It encodes CSVSPLGTGVGETQYF.

The V call is TRBV14, the J call TRBJ2-2; D is undetermined. The CDR3 sequence is 15 residues long. Germline loops: CDR1 SGHDN, CDR2 FVKESK. V lost 4 bases and J 4 bases, leaving 13 bases between the germline ends. CDR3 sequence reads: CASSPSYSSTGELFF. For the CDR3, the DNA is TGTGCCAGCAGCCCGAGCTATTCCTCCACCGGGGAGCTGTTTTTT.

V gene TRBV30 combines with J gene TRBJ2-3; tentatively, D is TRBD2 (6 bases). V shed 4 bases and J shed 5 bases, with 16 bases lying between them. This CDR3 is built from 14 residues. CDR1 is GTSNPN and CDR2 is SVGIG in the germline V gene (reference sequence). The CDR3 DNA follows: TGTGCCTGGAAGGATGATCGGGAGTTAGATACGCAGTATTTT. Amino acids: CAWKDDRELDTQYF.

This clone appeared a single time. The rearrangement links TRBV5-6 to TRBJ2-5; 8 positions agree with TRBD2. The CDR3 consists of 13 residues. Trimming removed 4 bases from V and 3 bases from J; junction bases left unmatched: 2. Germline CDR1 is SGHDT and CDR2 is YYEEEE. CDR3 bases: TGTGCCAGCAGCGAGACTAGCGAAGAGACCCAGTACTTC. Protein product: CASSETSEETQYF.

V gene TRBV5-1 combines with J gene TRBJ2-7; TRBD2 agrees at 8 bases. Trimming at V came to 3 bases and at J to 5 bases, leaving 7 bases not matched to a gene. CDR3 length: 14 residues. Germline V gives CDR1 SGHRS, CDR2 YFSETQ. CDR3 nucleotide sequence: TGCGCCAGCAGCTCCCGGGGGGGTCTGGACGAGCAGTACTTC. Residues: CASSSRGGLDEQYF.

The chain employs TRBV10-2 and TRBJ1-2; D is perhaps TRBD1 (6 bases). Deletions cut 8 bases from V and 2 bases from J, with 18 bases between. This CDR3 has 15 residues. Germline V CDR1 and CDR2: WSHSY, SAAADI. CDR3 sequence reads: CASLRGGADNYGYTF. CDR3 sequence (DNA): TGCGCCAGCTTAAGAGGGGGGGCTGACAACTATGGCTACACCTTC.

The J gene is TRBJ2-5, the V gene TRBV4-1; TRBD2 might be the D (6 bases). In germline, CDR1 is MGHRA, CDR2 YSYEKL. The CDR3 is 15 residues long. Trimming took off 0 bases at V and 1 base at J, with 9 bases between the two ends. The CDR3 region is CASSQDGGSQETQYF. The CDR3 DNA reads as TGCGCCAGCAGCCAAGATGGGGGGAGCCAAGAGACCCAGTACTTC.

The V gene is TRBV9, the J gene TRBJ1-1; maybe TRBD1 (6 bases). The germline V gene encodes CDR1 SGDLS and CDR2 YYNGEE. V dropped 3 bases and J dropped 1 base, with 13 bases sitting between them. The CDR3 has 15 amino acids. DNA of the CDR3: TGTGCCAGCAGCGAAACAGACAGGAAGAACACTGAAGCTTTCTTT. Encoded protein: CASSETDRKNTEAFF. The full variable domain, rest sourced from reference TRBV9 and TRBJ1-1, is DSGVTQTPKHLITATGQRVTLRCSPRSGDLSVYWYQQSLDQGLQFLIQYYNGEERAKGNILERFSAQQFPDLHSELNLSSLELGDSALYFCASSETDRKNTEAFFGQGTRLTVV.

The chain has TRBV29-1 and TRBJ1-1; tentatively, D is TRBD1 (6 bases). CDR1 and CDR2 (germline): SQVTM, ANQGSEA. This CDR3 has 13 residues. The germline V and J ends were trimmed by 6 bases and 5 bases, with 16 bases remaining between them. CDR3 residues: CSVTQGPRTEAFF. CDR3 bases: TGCAGCGTGACACAGGGCCCGAGGACTGAAGCTTTCTTT. The whole variable domain, remainder taken from reference TRBV29-1 and TRBJ1-1, is SAVISQKPSRDICQRGTSLTIQCQVDSQVTMMFWYRQQPGQSLTLIATANQGSEATYESGFVIDKFPISRPNLTFSTLTVSNMSPEDSSIYLCSVTQGPRTEAFFGQGTRLTVV.

V and J are TRBV12-3 or TRBV12-4 and TRBJ1-2; D call uncertain. This CDR3 contains 13 residues. V dropped 3 bases and J dropped 4 bases, with 9 bases sitting between them. The CDR3 spells CASSFEEAYGYTF. The CDR3 coding sequence is TGTGCCAGCAGTTTCGAGGAAGCCTATGGCTACACCTTC.

This chain joins TRBV29-1 and TRBJ1-2; possible D gene TRBD1, 6 bases. This CDR3 has 13 amino acids. CDR1 is SQVTM, CDR2 ANQGSEA, per germline. Trimming stripped 3 bases from V and 4 bases from J, with 12 bases between. The CDR3 spells CSVDRGATYGYTF. DNA for the CDR3: TGCAGCGTTGATCGGGGGGCAACCTATGGCTACACCTTC.

The chain links TRBV5-1 to TRBJ2-3; TRBD1 might be the D (5 bases). The CDR3 loop spans 14 amino acids. V gave up 5 bases and J gave up 4 bases, with 14 bases separating them. Germline-derived CDR1 and CDR2 are SGHRS and YFSETQ. The CDR3 nucleotides read TGCGCCAGCAGGATACAGGAGCCCCCAGATACGCAGTATTTT. Amino acids: CASRIQEPPDTQYF.

The chain recombines TRBV5-5 with TRBJ1-3; the match to TRBD1 covers 7 bases. The CDR3 is 17 amino acids. Germline trimming cut 2 bases from V and 2 bases from J; bases unmatched to any gene: 10. CDR1 is SGHKS, CDR2 YYEKEE, per germline (reference sequence). For the CDR3, the DNA is TGTGCCAGCAGCTTCAGCTTAGGGGGCGGACCTGGAAACACCATATATTTT. It specifies CASSFSLGGGPGNTIYF. Full variable domain (rest looked up from reference TRBV5-5 and TRBJ1-3): DAGVTQSPTHLIKTRGQQVTLRCSPISGHKSVSWYQQVLGQGPQFIFQYYEKEERGRGNFPDRFSARQFPNYSSELNVNALLLGDSALYLCASSFSLGGGPGNTIYFGEGSWLTVV.

V is TRBV5-1 and J is TRBJ1-1; D unclear. Per germline, CDR1 SGHRS and CDR2 YFSETQ. The V end lost 4 bases, the J end lost 4 bases, and 8 bases lay between the germline ends. There are 12 residues in the CDR3. CDR3 residues: CASSQVGTEAFF. In nucleotides, the CDR3 is TGCGCCAGCAGCCAGGTGGGCACTGAAGCTTTCTTT.

V is TRBV21-1 and J is TRBJ1-1; no check of the table's D call, TRBD1, against the DNA was made. TRBV21-1 is recorded as a pseudogene. The CDR3 contains 12 residues. The CDR3: CASSARTGRAFF. The CDR3 DNA reads TGTGCCAGCAGCGCCCGGACAGGGAGAGCTTTCTTT.

The chain employs TRBV28 and TRBJ1-5, with 7 bases identical to TRBD1. CDR1 MDHEN and CDR2 SYDVKM come from the germline V gene. The CDR3 length is 14 residues. J was trimmed by 0 bases and V by 7 bases; bases with no gene match: 3. The CDR3 nucleotides read TGTGCCAGCAAGAGGGGGCCTAGCAATCAGCCCCAGCATTTT. Translation: CASKRGPSNQPQHF.

The rearrangement joins TRBV5-4 to TRBJ2-2; perhaps TRBD2 as D (6 bases). Between the trimmed V and J ends, which lost 4 bases and 6 bases, there was a span of 19 bases. Germline CDR1 and CDR2: SGHNT and YYREEE (reference sequence). The CDR3 contains 16 residues. The CDR3 here is CASSPSGGGPAGELFF. The CDR3 nucleotides are TGTGCCAGCAGCCCCAGTGGGGGAGGCCCGGCCGGGGAGCTGTTTTTT. The whole variable domain, filled in from reference TRBV5-4 and TRBJ2-2, reads ETGVTQSPTHLIKTRGQQVTLRCSSQSGHNTVSWYQQALGQGPQFIFQYYREEENGRGNFPPRFSGLQFPNYSSELNVNALELDDSALYLCASSPSGGGPAGELFFGEGSRLTVL.

The rearrangement joins TRBV27 to TRBJ1-6; possible D gene TRBD1, 6 bases. The ends were cut back, 4 bases at V and 6 bases at J, with 13 bases in the middle. Germline V gene sequence: CDR1 MNHEY, CDR2 SMNVEV (reference sequence). CDR3 length: 15 residues. CDR3 region: CASSWDNPSNSPLHF. CDR3 nucleotide sequence: TGTGCCAGCAGTTGGGACAATCCCTCTAATTCACCCCTCCACTTT.

The chain links TRBV7-9 to TRBJ1-4; D is undetermined. V shed 3 bases and J shed 8 bases, with 16 bases lying between them. Germline-derived CDR1 and CDR2 are SEHNR and FQNEAQ (reference sequence). The CDR3 spans 15 residues. The CDR3 reads CASSFRIGGGEKLFF. The CDR3, as DNA: TGTGCCAGCAGCTTTAGGATTGGAGGTGGGGAAAAACTGTTTTTT.

The chain has TRBV7-2 and TRBJ1-6; D might be TRBD1 (6 bases). CDR1 is SGHTA, CDR2 FQGNSA, per germline. The CDR3 contains 16 residues. Deletions cut 4 bases from V and 8 bases from J, with 18 bases between. DNA of the CDR3: TGTGCCAGCAGCTACCGCCCCTTGGCAGGGGATTCACCCCTCCACTTT. It is translated as CASSYRPLAGDSPLHF. Using reference TRBV7-2 and TRBJ1-6 for the parts outside the CDR3, the full variable domain is GAGVSQSPSNKVTEKGKDVELRCDPISGHTALYWYRQSLGQGLEFLIYFQGNSAPDKSGLPSDRFSAERTGGSVSTLTIQRTQQEDSAVYLCASSYRPLAGDSPLHFGNGTRLTVT.

This chain uses TRBV5-1 with TRBJ1-1; 7 positions match TRBD1. Germline assignment: CDR1 SGHRS and CDR2 YFSETQ. V gave up 8 bases and J gave up 4 bases; unmatched junction bases: 14. CDR3 length equals 15 residues. CDR3 sequence (DNA): TGCGCCAGTGCGAATCCAGGGGGAGAGGGCACTGAAGCTTTCTTT. It specifies CASANPGGEGTEAFF. Together with reference TRBV5-1 and TRBJ1-1, the CDR3 gives the full variable domain: KAGVTQTPRYLIKTRGQQVTLSCSPISGHRSVSWYQQTPGQGLQFLFEYFSETQRNKGNFPGRFSGRQFSNSRSEMNVSTLELGDSALYLCASANPGGEGTEAFFGQGTRLTVV.

J is TRBJ1-6 and V is TRBV28; D is possibly TRBD1 (5 bases). Trimming removed 4 bases at V and 6 bases at J, with 13 bases between. Germline V CDR1 and CDR2: MDHEN, SYDVKM. CDR3 length equals 15 residues. Here the CDR3 DNA reads TGTGCCAGCAGTTGGTTAGGGGAGGCTAATTCACCCCTCCACTTT. This gives the protein CASSWLGEANSPLHF.

The V gene is TRBV4-1, the J gene TRBJ1-4; D unclear. The V end lost 1 base, the J end lost 3 bases, and 6 bases lay between the germline ends. Germline CDR1 reads MGHRA; CDR2 reads YSYEKL. The CDR3 consists of 14 residues. The CDR3, as DNA: TGCGCCAGCAGCCAAGTTTTAGCTAATGAAAAACTGTTTTTT. It translates to CASSQVLANEKLFF.

The genes are TRBV7-6 and TRBJ2-3; D not certain. The CDR3 contains 16 residues. Per the germline V gene, CDR1 is SGHVS and CDR2 is FNYEAQ. Trimming removed 5 bases from V and 0 bases from J, with 15 bases in between. Written as DNA, the CDR3 is TGTGCCAGCAGCAAGATGTATGGCTTTAGCACAGATACGCAGTATTTT. Translating gives CASSKMYGFSTDTQYF. The whole variable domain, filled in from reference TRBV7-6 and TRBJ2-3, reads GAGVSQSPRYKVTKRGQDVALRCDPISGHVSLYWYRQALGQGPEFLTYFNYEAQQDKSGLPNDRFSAERPEGSISTLTIQRTEQRDSAMYRCASSKMYGFSTDTQYFGPGTRLTVL.

This chain uses TRBV21-1 with TRBJ1-2. TRBV21-1 is recorded as a pseudogene. CDR3 length: 10 amino acids. CDR3 region: CASSRDGYTF. In DNA, the CDR3 is TGTGCCAGCAGCAGAGATGGCTACACCTTC.

This chain connects TRBV5-1 to TRBJ2-1, with D perhaps TRBD1 (6 bases). V was cut by 4 bases and J by 9 bases, with 11 bases left in between. The CDR3 extends over 12 amino acids. CDR1 is SGHRS and CDR2 is YFSETQ in the germline V gene. The CDR3 region is CASSTGLGEQFF. The CDR3 DNA sequence: TGCGCCAGCAGCACAGGGTTGGGTGAGCAGTTCTTC.

The chain couples TRBV6-5 to TRBJ1-5, with unresolved D. With 7 bases removed from V and 5 bases from J, the gap between germline ends came to 18 bases. Germline CDR1 MNHEY, CDR2 SVGAGI. The CDR3 is 15 residues long. The CDR3 spells CASNLAEGSYQPQHF. The CDR3 nucleotides read TGTGCCAGCAACCTTGCGGAGGGCAGTTATCAGCCCCAGCATTTT.